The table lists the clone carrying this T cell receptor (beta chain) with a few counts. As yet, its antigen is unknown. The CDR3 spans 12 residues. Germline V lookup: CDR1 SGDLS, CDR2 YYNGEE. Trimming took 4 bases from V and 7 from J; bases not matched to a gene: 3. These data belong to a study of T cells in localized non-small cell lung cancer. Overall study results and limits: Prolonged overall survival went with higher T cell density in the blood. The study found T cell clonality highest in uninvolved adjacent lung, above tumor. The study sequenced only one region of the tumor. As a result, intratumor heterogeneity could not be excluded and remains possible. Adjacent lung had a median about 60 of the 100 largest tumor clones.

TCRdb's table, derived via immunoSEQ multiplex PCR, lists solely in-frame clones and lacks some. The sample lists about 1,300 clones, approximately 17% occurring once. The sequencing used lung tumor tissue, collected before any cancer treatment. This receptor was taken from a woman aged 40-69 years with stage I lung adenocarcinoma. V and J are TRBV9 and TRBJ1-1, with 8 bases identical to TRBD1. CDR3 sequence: CASSLTGGEAFF. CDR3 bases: TGTGCCAGCAGCTTAACAGGGGGTGAAGCTTTCTTT.